This T cell receptor beta chain was sequenced during a study of T cell repertoires in urothelial bladder cancer. In the study overall: Of about a dozen resected lesions, a few were cT2 or greater.

This clone occurred a few times. The antigen is not known. Germline values: CDR1 SGHRS, CDR2 YFSETQ. CDR3 length equals 15 residues. Trimming removed 5 bases at V and 6 bases at J, with 18 bases between. Only in-frame clones appear in the TCRdb table, and some are missing; sequencing was by immunoSEQ multiplex PCR. The sample has over 10,000 clones, 66% seen once. General study findings and limits: In carcinoma specimens, a single clone made up to roughly 15% of infiltrating lymphocytes. Median T cells were roughly 5,500 in carcinoma and just over 25,000 in benign specimens.

This chain joins TRBV5-1 and TRBJ2-1; D may be TRBD2 (6 bases). Sequenced material: tumor-infiltrating cells from bladder cancer. The sequence was obtained from a human donor with urothelial carcinoma. The CDR3 here is CASRSGTQGINEQFF. The DNA of the CDR3 is TGCGCCAGCAGGTCCGGGACTCAAGGGATCAATGAGCAGTTCTTC.